This is a list of T cell receptor beta chains from one sample in a study of regulatory T cells in long-lasting Graves disease. MiXCR, applied by TCRdb to the multiplex PCR reads, yields one record per CDR3 protein. This table holds 400,000 to 500,000 distinct CDR3 sequences, over 14% found once. The same data also went into a second study, on T cells in Graves' hyperthyroidism and ophthalmopathy.

Sequencing was performed on peripheral blood mononuclear cells (PBMCs), taken at new diagnosis, from a patient treated with antithyroid drugs. All receptors derive from a woman between 40 and 50 years old with Graves disease. Both conserved end residues are part of each CDR3. Each record gives: V gene, J gene, CDR3 protein.

>TRBV4-3|TRBJ1-2
CASSLTGQFLYGYTF
>TRBV7-9|TRBJ1-2
CASSRDKLYGYTF
>TRBV6-2/TRBV6-3|TRBJ2-1
CASSYTGAGEQFF
>TRBV6-5|TRBJ2-2
CASSYEGGQGGTGELFF
>TRBV18|TRBJ2-1
CASSPPSASGRIYEQFF
>TRBV6-1|TRBJ1-6
CASRLPGTGERSYNSPLHF
>TRBV5-1|TRBJ1-1
CASSLADREAEAFF
>TRBV20-1|TRBJ2-3
CSARSWRAADTQYF
>TRBV10-3|TRBJ2-3
CAISGLEGGTDTQYF
>TRBV7-2|TRBJ1-3
CASSLVPGHSSGNTIYF
>TRBV5-6|TRBJ1-2
CASSEITGVVPYGYTF
>TRBV7-9|TRBJ2-1
CASSKRTSGYNEQFF
>TRBV2|TRBJ1-6
CASSEVSQGSSPLHF
>TRBV10-2|TRBJ2-7
CASSEGLAGSYEQYF
>TRBV20-1|TRBJ2-5
CSARDFWGGNQETQYF
>TRBV10-2|TRBJ2-1
CASNLAGGGNEQFF
>TRBV12-5|TRBJ2-2
CASGLVLKGALNTGELFF
>TRBV6-1|TRBJ2-7
CASSQTSSGDWYEQYF
>TRBV12-3/TRBV12-4|TRBJ2-7
CASSSGRGAAEQYF
>TRBV11-3|TRBJ2-1
CASSSLGQGTYNEQFF
>TRBV4-1|TRBJ2-7
CASSQGQGADEQYF